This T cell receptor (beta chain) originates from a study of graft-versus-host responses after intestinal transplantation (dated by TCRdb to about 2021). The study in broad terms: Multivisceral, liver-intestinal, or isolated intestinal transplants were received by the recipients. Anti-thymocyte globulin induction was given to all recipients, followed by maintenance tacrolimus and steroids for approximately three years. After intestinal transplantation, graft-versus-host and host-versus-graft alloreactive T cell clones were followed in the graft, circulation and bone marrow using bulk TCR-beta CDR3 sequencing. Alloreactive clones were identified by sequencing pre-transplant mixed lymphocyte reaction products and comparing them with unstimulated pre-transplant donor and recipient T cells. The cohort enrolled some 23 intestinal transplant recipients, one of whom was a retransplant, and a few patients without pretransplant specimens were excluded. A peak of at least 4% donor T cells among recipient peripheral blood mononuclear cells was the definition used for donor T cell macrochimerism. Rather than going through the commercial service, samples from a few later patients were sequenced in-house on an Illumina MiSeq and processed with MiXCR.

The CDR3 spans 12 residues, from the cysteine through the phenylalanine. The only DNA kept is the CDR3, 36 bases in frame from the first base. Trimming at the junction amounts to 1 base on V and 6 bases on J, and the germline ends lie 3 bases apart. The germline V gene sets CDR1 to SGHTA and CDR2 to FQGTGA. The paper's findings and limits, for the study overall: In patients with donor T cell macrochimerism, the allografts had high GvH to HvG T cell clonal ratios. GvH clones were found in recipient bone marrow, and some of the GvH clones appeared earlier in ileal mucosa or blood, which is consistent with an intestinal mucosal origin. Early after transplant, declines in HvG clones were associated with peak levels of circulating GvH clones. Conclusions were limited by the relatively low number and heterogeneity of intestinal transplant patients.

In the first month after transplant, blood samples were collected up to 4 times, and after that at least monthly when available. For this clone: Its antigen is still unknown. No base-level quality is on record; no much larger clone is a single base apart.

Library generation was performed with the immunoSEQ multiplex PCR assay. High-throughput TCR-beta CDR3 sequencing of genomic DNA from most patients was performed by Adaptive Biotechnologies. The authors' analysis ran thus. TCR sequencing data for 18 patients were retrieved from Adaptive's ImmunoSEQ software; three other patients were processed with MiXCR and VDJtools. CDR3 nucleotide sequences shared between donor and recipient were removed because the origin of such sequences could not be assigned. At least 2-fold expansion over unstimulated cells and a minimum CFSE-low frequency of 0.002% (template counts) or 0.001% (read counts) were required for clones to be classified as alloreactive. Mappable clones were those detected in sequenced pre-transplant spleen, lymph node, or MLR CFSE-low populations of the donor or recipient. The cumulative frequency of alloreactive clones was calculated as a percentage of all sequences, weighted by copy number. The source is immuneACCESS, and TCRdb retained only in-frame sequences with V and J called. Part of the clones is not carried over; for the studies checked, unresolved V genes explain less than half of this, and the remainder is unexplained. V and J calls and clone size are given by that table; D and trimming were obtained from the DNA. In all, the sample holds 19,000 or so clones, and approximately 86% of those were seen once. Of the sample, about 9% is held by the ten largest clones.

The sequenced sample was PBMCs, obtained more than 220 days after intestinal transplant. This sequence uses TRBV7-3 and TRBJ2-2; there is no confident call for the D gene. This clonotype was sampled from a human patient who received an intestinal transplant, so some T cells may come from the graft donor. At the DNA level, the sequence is TGTGCCAGCAGCTTAAGTGCCGGGGAGCTGTTTTTT. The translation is CASSLSAGELFF.